What follows are 18 T cell receptor beta chains derived from one specimen sequenced in a study of blood T cell repertoires in COVID-19. The protocol was immunoSEQ multiplex PCR, while the TCRdb copy is restricted to in-frame clones and leaves out a portion. The sample includes around 190,000 clones, approximately 79% of them seen just once. The sequenced material came from peripheral blood. Receptor source: a woman between 45 and 60 years old with acute or convalescent COVID-19.

The V call is TRBV19, the J call TRBJ1-5; 10 positions match TRBD1. This CDR3 has 15 amino acids. Germline loops: CDR1 LNHDA, CDR2 SQIVND (reference sequence). V lost 6 bases, J lost 7 bases, and 9 bases stayed unmatched. CDR3 sequence reads: CASRELGDRGQPQHF. The CDR3 DNA reads as TGTGCCAGTAGGGAGCTGGGGGACAGGGGACAGCCCCAGCATTTT.

This clone was counted a few times. V is TRBV3-1 (or the pseudogene TRBV3-2) and J is TRBJ2-2; TRBD2 matches 11 bases. The V and J ends lost 4 bases and 5 bases, in that order; junction bases with no gene match: 3. The length of the CDR3 is 15 residues. The germline V gene encodes CDR1 LGHDT and CDR2 YNNKEL (reference sequence). The CDR3 bases are TGTGCCAGCAGCCGCCTAGCGGGAGGAACCGGGGAGCTGTTTTTT. It yields the protein CASSRLAGGTGELFF.

The chain uses TRBV19 and TRBJ1-4; perhaps TRBD1 as D (6 bases). There are 13 residues in the CDR3. Germline CDR1 and CDR2: LNHDA and SQIVND (reference sequence). V dropped 4 bases and J dropped 7 bases, with 10 bases sitting between them. As DNA, the CDR3 is TGTGCCAGTAGTACAACAGGGATTGAAAAACTGTTTTTT. Amino acids: CASSTTGIEKLFF.

V and J are TRBV28 and TRBJ1-2, with D uncertain. The length of the CDR3 is 13 residues. V lost 4 bases, J lost 3 bases, and 9 bases lay in between. Per the germline V gene, CDR1 is MDHEN and CDR2 is SYDVKM. The CDR3 loop reads CASSSPPDYGYTF. The CDR3 DNA sequence: TGTGCCAGCAGTTCCCCCCCGGACTATGGCTACACCTTC.

J is TRBJ2-2 and V is TRBV7-9, with 7 bases lining up with TRBD1. Germline assignment: CDR1 SEHNR and CDR2 FQNEAQ (reference sequence). With V trimmed by 2 bases and J by 7 bases, 4 bases remained unmatched. The CDR3 sequence is 14 residues long. CDR3 sequence reads: CASSLTGDGGELFF. In DNA form, the CDR3 reads TGTGCCAGCAGCTTAACAGGGGATGGCGGGGAGCTGTTTTTT.

This CDR3 reads CASSPRTSDSYNEQFF. The CDR3 DNA is TGTGCCAGCAGTCCACGGACTAGCGACAGCTACAATGAGCAGTTCTTC. The chain employs TRBV27 and TRBJ2-1, with TRBD2 matching 9 bases. V shed 5 bases and J 3 bases; nucleotides not matched to a gene: 8. The CDR3 is made up of 16 amino acids. The germline V gene has CDR1 MNHEY and CDR2 SMNVEV (reference sequence).

The chain is built from TRBV5-4 and TRBJ2-7, with a tentative D call TRBD1 (6 bases). The CDR3 has 15 amino acids. The germline gives CDR1 SGHNT, CDR2 YYREEE (reference sequence). The V and J ends lost 1 base and 5 bases respectively, with 16 bases between them. CDR3 amino acids: CASSLNYGAGDEQYF. The CDR3 DNA is TGTGCCAGCAGCTTGAATTACGGGGCAGGGGACGAGCAGTACTTC.

The chain employs TRBV5-4 and TRBJ1-2; D is unresolved. The germline V gene has CDR1 SGHNT and CDR2 YYREEE (reference sequence). CDR3 length: 15 amino acids. V lost 0 bases, J lost 3 bases, and 12 bases lay in between. The CDR3 bases are TGTGCCAGCAGCTTGGCAAAGATTCGGGACTATGGCTACACCTTC. This translates into CASSLAKIRDYGYTF. Full variable domain (remainder filled in from reference TRBV5-4 and TRBJ1-2): ETGVTQSPTHLIKTRGQQVTLRCSSQSGHNTVSWYQQALGQGPQFIFQYYREEENGRGNFPPRFSGLQFPNYSSELNVNALELDDSALYLCASSLAKIRDYGYTFGSGTRLTVV.

This clone was detected once. V gene TRBV7-7 combines with J gene TRBJ2-2, with 8 bases identical to TRBD2. Germline V lookup: CDR1 SSHAT, CDR2 FNYEAQ (reference sequence). Trimming at V came to 5 bases and at J to 8 bases, leaving 10 bases not matched to a gene. The CDR3 has 15 residues. This chain's CDR3 is CASSPHGLAGGELFF. In DNA form, the CDR3 reads TGTGCCAGCAGCCCTCACGGACTAGCTGGGGGGGAGCTGTTTTTT.

The chain employs TRBV4-2 and TRBJ2-2; TRBD2 agrees at 9 bases. V was pared by 4 bases and J by 4 bases, with 13 bases of the junction left unmatched. CDR1 is LGHNA, CDR2 YNFKEQ, per germline. The CDR3 is 18 amino acids. The CDR3 region has the DNA TGTGCCAGCAGCCGGAAGAGGAATAGCGGGGGTCCCACCGGGGAGCTGTTTTTT. Protein product: CASSRKRNSGGPTGELFF.

This chain connects TRBV2 to TRBJ2-7, with D possibly matching TRBD1 (6 bases). The CDR3 contains 12 residues. Trimming shortened V by 4 bases and J by 6 bases, and 10 bases separated the two germline ends. In germline, CDR1 is SNHLY, CDR2 FYNNEI. The CDR3, as DNA: TGTGCCAGCAGTGGACAGGTTCCCGAGCAGTACTTC. Protein sequence: CASSGQVPEQYF.

The V and J genes are TRBV11-2 and TRBJ1-1; D might be TRBD1 (5 bases). Between the trimmed V and J ends, which lost 6 bases and 9 bases, there was a span of 11 bases. This CDR3 spans 11 amino acids. The germline V gene encodes CDR1 SGHAT and CDR2 FQNNGV. The CDR3 loop is CASSSGSQAFF. Here the CDR3 DNA reads TGTGCCAGCAGTTCAGGGTCCCAAGCTTTCTTT.

The rearrangement links TRBV5-1 to TRBJ1-5; 8 bases agree with TRBD1. Germline values: CDR1 SGHRS, CDR2 YFSETQ. The J segment lost 6 bases and the V segment lost 0 bases, leaving 2 bases of the junction unmatched. This CDR3 region has 14 residues. The CDR3, as DNA: TGCGCCAGCAGCTTGGACGGACAGGGTCAGCCCCAGCATTTT. Protein product: CASSLDGQGQPQHF.

V usage is TRBV9 and J usage is TRBJ1-5; no firm D call. V lost 0 bases to trimming and J lost 9 bases, with 19 bases between them. Per germline, CDR1 SGDLS and CDR2 YYNGEE. The CDR3 totals 16 residues. The CDR3: CASSVDPSTFPPPQHF. The CDR3 coding sequence is TGTGCCAGCAGCGTAGATCCGTCGACATTTCCACCGCCCCAGCATTTT.

The chain is built from TRBV19 and TRBJ2-1; D is unclear. Trimming took 3 bases from V and 6 from J, leaving 3 bases between them. CDR1 LNHDA and CDR2 SQIVND come from the germline V gene (reference sequence). The CDR3 consists of 11 residues. The CDR3 DNA reads as TGTGCCAGTAGTATCATCAATGAGCAGTTCTTC. It yields the protein CASSIINEQFF.

V and J are TRBV29-1 and TRBJ2-7; D is possibly TRBD1 (6 bases). CDR1 is SQVTM, CDR2 ANQGSEA, per germline. The V end was cut by 4 bases, the J end by 2 bases, with 21 bases between. The CDR3 is 16 residues long. CDR3 DNA sequence: TGCAGCGTTGCTCCAAGTGGTCGGACAGCCACCTACGAGCAGTACTTC. Its protein product is CSVAPSGRTATYEQYF.

The chain links TRBV3-1 (or the pseudogene TRBV3-2) to TRBJ1-1, with 9 bases fitting TRBD1. This CDR3 region has 16 residues. The V gene's germline CDR1 is LGHDT and CDR2 YNNKEL (reference sequence). With 5 bases clipped from V and 4 bases from J, the junction kept 11 bases outside the gene matches. The chain's CDR3 is CASSSNPGTGPTEAFF. The CDR3 region has the DNA TGTGCCAGCAGCAGTAACCCCGGGACAGGGCCCACTGAAGCTTTCTTT.

V and J are TRBV5-5 and TRBJ1-2; TRBD1 agrees at 12 bases. Trimming took 5 bases from V and 3 from J; bases not matched to a gene: 8. Germline values: CDR1 SGHKS, CDR2 YYEKEE (reference sequence). The CDR3 loop spans 16 amino acids. Here the CDR3 reads CASRAGTGGYDYGYTF. The CDR3 DNA reads TGTGCCAGCAGGGCCGGGACAGGGGGCTACGACTATGGCTACACCTTC.